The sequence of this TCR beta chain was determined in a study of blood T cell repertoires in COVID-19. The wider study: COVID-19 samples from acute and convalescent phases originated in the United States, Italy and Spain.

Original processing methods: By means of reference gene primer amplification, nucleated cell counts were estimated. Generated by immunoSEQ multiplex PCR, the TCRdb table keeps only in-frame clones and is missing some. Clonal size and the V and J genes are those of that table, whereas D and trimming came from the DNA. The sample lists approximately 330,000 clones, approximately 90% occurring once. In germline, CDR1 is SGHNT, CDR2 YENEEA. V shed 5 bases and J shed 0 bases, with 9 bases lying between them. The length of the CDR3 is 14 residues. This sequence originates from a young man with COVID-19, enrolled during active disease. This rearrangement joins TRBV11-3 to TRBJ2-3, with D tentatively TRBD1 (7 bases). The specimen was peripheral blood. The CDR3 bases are TGTGCCAGCAGCCAGGGGGGTAGCACAGATACGCAGTATTTT. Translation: CASSQGGSTDTQYF.